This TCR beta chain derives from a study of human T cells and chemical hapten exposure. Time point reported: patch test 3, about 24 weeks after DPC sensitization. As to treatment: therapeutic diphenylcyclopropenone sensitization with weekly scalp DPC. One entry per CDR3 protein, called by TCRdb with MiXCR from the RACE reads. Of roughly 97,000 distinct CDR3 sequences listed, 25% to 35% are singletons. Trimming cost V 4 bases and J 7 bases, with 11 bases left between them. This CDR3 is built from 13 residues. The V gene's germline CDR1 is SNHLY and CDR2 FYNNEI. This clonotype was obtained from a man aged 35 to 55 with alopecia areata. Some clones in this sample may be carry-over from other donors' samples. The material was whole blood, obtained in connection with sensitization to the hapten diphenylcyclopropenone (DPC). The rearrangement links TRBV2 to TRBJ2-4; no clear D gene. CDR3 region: CASSVTAGNIQYF. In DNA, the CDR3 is TGTGCCAGCAGTGTAACTGCCGGGAACATTCAGTACTTC. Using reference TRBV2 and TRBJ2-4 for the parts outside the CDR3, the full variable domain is EPEVTQTPSHQVTQMGQEVILRCVPISNHLYFYWYRQILGQKVEFLVSFYNNEISEKSEIFDDQFSVERPDGSNFTLKIRSTKLEDSAMYFCASSVTAGNIQYFGAGTRLSVL.